A selection of T cell receptor beta chains follows, all from one sample in a study of regulatory T cells in long-lasting Graves disease. A single record per CDR3 protein comes from TCRdb applying MiXCR to the multiplex PCR reads. The repertoire holds 600,000 to 800,000 distinct CDR3 sequences, with 25% to 30% as singletons. The source was peripheral blood mononuclear cells (PBMCs), collected when the disease was refractory, from a patient treated with antithyroid drugs. These receptors were obtained from a female donor with Graves disease. Each CDR3 is given with its conserved first and last residue. A D gene is named only where the DNA matches it firmly. Clone size is shown for a subset of rows, as once, few, many or a class of expanded clone.

cdr3_nt	cdr3_aa	v_call	j_call	d_call	clone_size
TGTGCCAGCAGCTCGACAGTTCTCTACACCTTC	CASSSTVLYTF	TRBV11-2	TRBJ1-2	-	few
TGTGCCAGCAGCTTAGGGCAGGCCCCCTACGAGCAGTACTTC	CASSLGQAPYEQYF	TRBV11-2	TRBJ2-7	-	many
TGTGCCAGCAGTAACTTGGAGAGGGGTCGTTTCTATGGCTACACCTTC	CASSNLERGRFYGYTF	TRBV28	TRBJ1-2	-	-
TGTGCCAGCAGTGACATTGGGGGTTTTCAGTACTTC	CASSDIGGFQYF	TRBV2	TRBJ2-4	-	-
TGCAGTGCGGTACAGGGGTACGAGCAGTACTTC	CSAVQGYEQYF	TRBV20-1	TRBJ2-7	TRBD1	-
TGTGCCAGCAGCTTAGAGTCTGTGGGGGCGGGGAACACTGAAGCTTTCTTT	CASSLESVGAGNTEAFF	TRBV7-9	TRBJ1-1	-	-
TGTGCCAGCAGCTTAGGAGCGATGAACACTGAAGCTTTCTTT	CASSLGAMNTEAFF	TRBV7-9	TRBJ1-1	-	many
TGCAGTGCTAGTGACGGAGGGGACTATGGCTACACCTTC	CSASDGGDYGYTF	TRBV20-1	TRBJ1-2	-	many
TGTGCCGCCAGGACAGAAAACACCGGGGAGCTGTTTTTT	CAARTENTGELFF	TRBV28	TRBJ2-2	-	many
TGTGCCAGCAGTTTGTCGGGGGCGCCTAACTATGGCTACACCTTC	CASSLSGAPNYGYTF	TRBV12-3/TRBV12-4	TRBJ1-2	-	few
TGTGCCAGCAGCCAGTACCCCGACACCGGGGAGCTGTTTTTT	CASSQYPDTGELFF	TRBV6-1	TRBJ2-2	-	few
TGTGCCACCAGTGATTTGTGCCCTAGCGGGTCGTACTCCTACGAGCAGTACTTC	CATSDLCPSGSYSYEQYF	TRBV24-1	TRBJ2-7	TRBD2	few
TGTGCCAGCAGCTCTCCCGGGACTAGCTATGCCGGGGAGCTGTTTTTT	CASSSPGTSYAGELFF	TRBV7-3	TRBJ2-2	TRBD2	few
TGTGCCAGCAGCTTATGGCGGGACAGCGGGGGAACCCAGTACTTC	CASSLWRDSGGTQYF	TRBV5-5	TRBJ2-5	-	-
TGTGCCAGCAGCGTTGAGAACGGCAACCAAGAGACCCAGTACTTC	CASSVENGNQETQYF	TRBV11-2	TRBJ2-5	-	-
TGCGCCACCCAAGGTGGAATTCAAGAGACCCAGTACTTC	CATQGGIQETQYF	TRBV10-1	TRBJ2-5	-	few
TGCGCCAGCAGCTTTCTTAGCGGGAGTGGCACCGGGGAGCTGTTTTTT	CASSFLSGSGTGELFF	TRBV5-1	TRBJ2-2	TRBD2	-
TGTGCCAGCAGTTTGATCCGCCAAGAGACCCAGTACTTC	CASSLIRQETQYF	TRBV27	TRBJ2-5	-	few
TGTGCCACCAGCAGAGCTACTAGCGGGATCCACGAGCAGTACTTC	CATSRATSGIHEQYF	TRBV15	TRBJ2-7	TRBD2	-
TGCGCCAGCAGCCTGGGAGTCGTCAATGGAAACACCATATATTTT	CASSLGVVNGNTIYF	TRBV5-1	TRBJ1-3	-	once
TGTGCCAGCAGCTTGAGTCAGGCGGGTACTGAAGCTTTCTTT	CASSLSQAGTEAFF	TRBV11-2	TRBJ1-1	-	-
TGTGCCAGCAGTTTTGGGGGTCTTGGCTACACCTTC	CASSFGGLGYTF	TRBV12-3/TRBV12-4	TRBJ1-2	-	-
TGTGCCAGCAGCGTAGACGGGCGAAGCTATGGCTACACCTTC	CASSVDGRSYGYTF	TRBV9	TRBJ1-2	-	few
TGTGCCATCAGTGCAGGGGCTTATGGCTACACCTTC	CAISAGAYGYTF	TRBV10-3	TRBJ1-2	-	-
TGTGCCAGCAGCTTAGATCCTCTAGCGTATGTCACGCAGTACTTC	CASSLDPLAYVTQYF	TRBV11-2	TRBJ2-7	-	many
TGTGCCAGCTCGGCTGAGACAGGGTCGGTTCCGTACATTCAGTACTTC	CASSAETGSVPYIQYF	TRBV5-6	TRBJ2-4	TRBD1	few
TGTGCCAGCGGGACACGGGTTAATTTGGAAAAACTGTTTTTT	CASGTRVNLEKLFF	TRBV5-5	TRBJ1-4	-	-
TGTGCCAGCAGTGCGGACCCACCACGGGACCGCTTTTTT	CASSADPPRDRFF	TRBV6-1	TRBJ1-4	-	many
TGTGCCAGCAGTCTAGCGGGAGAGACCACCGGGGAGCTGTTTTTT	CASSLAGETTGELFF	TRBV3-1	TRBJ2-2	TRBD2	-
TGTGCCAGCTCACCTTGGGTCGTGAACACTGAAGCTTTCTTT	CASSPWVVNTEAFF	TRBV18	TRBJ1-1	-	few
TGTGCCAGCAGTGAAGATGAAAGGGACTATGGCTACACCTTC	CASSEDERDYGYTF	TRBV3-1	TRBJ1-2	-	many
TGCAGTGCTAGCGGGGACAGGGTTTACGAGCAGTACTTC	CSASGDRVYEQYF	TRBV20-1	TRBJ2-7	TRBD1	-
TGTGCCAGCAGCTTAGATCTGGAAGGGTCAAGGAGTACTGGCTACACCTTC	CASSLDLEGSRSTGYTF	TRBV11-2	TRBJ1-2	-	many
TGTGCCAGCAGCGAAGGGGCGCGAGGCTACACCTTC	CASSEGARGYTF	TRBV9	TRBJ1-2	-	-
TGTGCCAGCCGAAAGTCTGCGACTGAAAAACTGTTTTTT	CASRKSATEKLFF	TRBV11-1	TRBJ1-4	-	-
TGCAGTGCTAGTAAGGACTACGAGCAGTACTTC	CSASKDYEQYF	TRBV20-1	TRBJ2-7	-	few
TGCAGTGCTAGCCTTGGGACAGGGGGGGACTACGAGCAGTACTTC	CSASLGTGGDYEQYF	TRBV20-1	TRBJ2-7	TRBD1	few
TGCGCCAGCAGCCCGGGACAGGCTAAAGAGACCCAGTACTTC	CASSPGQAKETQYF	TRBV5-1	TRBJ2-5	TRBD1	-
TGTGCCAGCAGTGGGACTAGCGGGAGTGGGGCCAACGTCCTGACTTTC	CASSGTSGSGANVLTF	TRBV6-2/TRBV6-3	TRBJ2-6	TRBD2	many
TGTGCCAGCAGCCCGGTGAACCCAGGGACCCAGTACTTC	CASSPVNPGTQYF	TRBV28	TRBJ2-5	-	-
TGCAGCGTTGAAGAAGGGCAGGGGTTCTATGGCTACACCTTC	CSVEEGQGFYGYTF	TRBV29-1	TRBJ1-2	-	-
TGCAGCGTTGTCATGGTGAGGAACACTGAAGCTTTCTTT	CSVVMVRNTEAFF	TRBV29-1	TRBJ1-1	-	few
TGTGCCAGCAGCCTTAACAGGGGATGGGCGAGCCGGGGCTACACCTTC	CASSLNRGWASRGYTF	TRBV12-3/TRBV12-4	TRBJ1-2	TRBD1	-